What follows are 16 T cell receptor beta chains derived from one specimen sequenced in a study of control samples from healthy donors and cancer patients. This table comes from immunoSEQ multiplex PCR, and its TCRdb copy is limited to in-frame clones, with some not included. This sample has 190,000 or so clones, with roughly 93% found just once. The specimen was blood. The receptors originated from a man aged 18 to 30 in good health.

The chain links TRBV29-1 to TRBJ1-2, with D uncertain. The CDR3 runs to 13 residues. From germline, CDR1 is SQVTM and CDR2 ANQGSEA. V shed 4 bases and J shed 0 bases, with 9 bases lying between them. CDR3 in DNA: TGCAGCGTTGTAGTGGGCACTAACTATGGCTACACCTTC. Its protein product is CSVVVGTNYGYTF.

This rearrangement joins TRBV30 to TRBJ1-6; 8 bases align to TRBD1. Germline CDR1 and CDR2: GTSNPN and SVGIG (reference sequence). J was trimmed by 2 bases and V by 4 bases; bases with no gene match: 10. This CDR3 spans 17 amino acids. DNA for the CDR3: TGTGCCTGGAACTACAGGGGGGTAGGGACCTATAATTCACCCCTCCACTTT. This codes for CAWNYRGVGTYNSPLHF.

This clone was recorded once. CDR3 DNA sequence: TGTGCCAGCTCATCCTGGGGGTCCTACAATGAGCAGTTCTTC. Translating it yields CASSSWGSYNEQFF. The V and J genes are TRBV18 and TRBJ2-1; D is tentatively TRBD1 or TRBD2 (5 bases each). CDR3 length: 14 amino acids. Germline CDR1 reads KGHSH; CDR2 reads LQKENI. V was clipped by 5 bases and J by 1 base, with 9 bases between them.

V is TRBV28 and J is TRBJ2-2; D remains unclear. The germline V gene encodes CDR1 MDHEN and CDR2 SYDVKM. The CDR3 has 13 amino acids. The V gene lost 6 bases and the J gene lost 4 bases, with 9 bases spanning the gap. In DNA, the CDR3 is TGTGCCAGCAGCGTACAACGCACCGGGGAGCTGTTTTTT. This translates into CASSVQRTGELFF.

The chain has TRBV6-5 and TRBJ1-1; TRBD1 is a possible D gene (5 bases). Germline V lookup: CDR1 MNHEY, CDR2 SVGAGI. This CDR3 has 14 residues. V was cut by 6 bases and J by 10 bases, with 21 bases left in between. The DNA for the CDR3 is TGTGCCAGCAGCCGGGACGGAGCTTTGGGGGGAGCTTTCTTT. Its translation: CASSRDGALGGAFF.

V gene TRBV7-7 combines with J gene TRBJ2-1; 12 positions match TRBD2. CDR3 length: 15 residues. The junction had 7 bases not matched to a gene; V was cut back by 6 bases and J by 7 bases. From germline, CDR1 is SSHAT and CDR2 FNYEAQ (reference sequence). This CDR3 is CASSPLAGGQNEQFF. Here the CDR3 DNA reads TGTGCCAGCAGTCCCCTAGCGGGGGGGCAGAATGAGCAGTTCTTC. Variable domain in full (rest from reference TRBV7-7 and TRBJ2-1): GAGVSQSPRYKVTKRGQDVTLRCDPISSHATLYWYQQALGQGPEFLTYFNYEAQPDKSGLPSDRFSAERPEGSISTLTIQRTEQRDSAMYRCASSPLAGGQNEQFFGPGTRLTVL.

V gene TRBV7-9 combines with J gene TRBJ1-4; D gene unclear. The germline V gene has CDR1 SEHNR and CDR2 FQNEAQ (reference sequence). Trimming pared 3 bases from V and 8 bases from J, leaving 16 bases between. The CDR3 extends over 15 amino acids. CDR3 coding DNA: TGTGCCAGCAGCTTTAGGTCGGGCCCTGGAGAAAAACTGTTTTTT. Translation gives CASSFRSGPGEKLFF.

The J gene is TRBJ1-1, the V gene TRBV20-1; possible D gene TRBD1, 6 bases. Trimming cost V 2 bases and J 9 bases, with 10 bases left between them. This CDR3 has 11 residues. The germline V gene has CDR1 DFQATT and CDR2 SNEGSKA (reference sequence). This CDR3 reads CSARSRDKAFF. DNA of the CDR3: TGCAGTGCTAGATCCCGGGACAAAGCTTTCTTT.

This clone was recorded once. This chain joins TRBV19 and TRBJ2-5; a weak D match, TRBD1 (6 bases). The germline CDR1 and CDR2 sequences are LNHDA and SQIVND (reference sequence). Trimming cost V 1 base and J 3 bases, with 21 bases left between them. This CDR3 is 18 amino acids long. CDR3 sequence (DNA): TGTGCCAGTAGTATAGGTTTTGGCAGGGGAAAACCCAAAGAGACCCAGTACTTC. Residues: CASSIGFGRGKPKETQYF.

This CDR3 is CATSDLGGGLGETQYF. The CDR3 nucleotides read TGTGCCACCAGTGATTTGGGCGGGGGGTTAGGGGAGACCCAGTACTTC. The V and J genes are TRBV24-1 and TRBJ2-5; 8 bases match TRBD2. Germline trimming cut 0 bases from V and 5 bases from J; bases unmatched to any gene: 7. Germline assignment: CDR1 KGHDR and CDR2 SFDVKD. The CDR3 is made up of 16 amino acids.

This chain uses TRBV19 with TRBJ2-1, with 7 bases lining up with TRBD1. Germline V lookup: CDR1 LNHDA, CDR2 SQIVND (reference sequence). The V and J ends lost 7 bases and 0 bases, in that order; junction bases with no gene match: 9. The CDR3 contains 16 residues. CDR3 protein: CASMSPGQSSYNEQFF. The CDR3 coding sequence is TGTGCCAGTATGAGTCCGGGACAGTCCTCCTACAATGAGCAGTTCTTC. Looking up the rest from reference TRBV19 and TRBJ2-1 gives the full variable domain: DGGITQSPKYLFRKEGQNVTLSCEQNLNHDAMYWYRQDPGQGLRLIYYSQIVNDFQKGDIAEGYSVSREKKESFPLTVTSAQKNPTAFYLCASMSPGQSSYNEQFFGPGTRLTVL.

This chain joins TRBV27 and TRBJ2-2, with unresolved D. V shed 5 bases and J shed 0 bases, with 7 bases lying between them. The CDR3 is made up of 14 amino acids. Germline CDR1 is MNHEY and CDR2 is SMNVEV (reference sequence). The CDR3 DNA sequence: TGTGCCAGCAGTCTACAACCGAACACCGGGGAGCTGTTTTTT. Translation gives CASSLQPNTGELFF.

This clone was found a few times. The chain combines TRBV7-7 with TRBJ2-2, with TRBD1 matching 8 bases. J lost 1 base, V lost 5 bases, and 6 bases had no gene match. From germline, CDR1 is SSHAT and CDR2 FNYEAQ (reference sequence). The CDR3 sequence is 16 residues long. The CDR3, as DNA: TGTGCCAGCAGCCCGACCGGGACAGGGAACACCGGGGAGCTGTTTTTT. This codes for CASSPTGTGNTGELFF.

The chain is built from TRBV11-2 and TRBJ2-7; TRBD2 is a possible D gene (7 bases). Trimming removed 1 base at V and 3 bases at J, with 13 bases between. The CDR3 covers 15 residues. Germline lookup yields CDR1 SGHAT and CDR2 FQNNGV. CDR3 in amino acids: CASSLGRGPYYEQYF. For the CDR3, the DNA is TGTGCCAGCAGCTTAGGGCGGGGGCCCTACTACGAGCAGTACTTC.

CDR3 nucleotides: TGTGCCAGCAGCCTCCGACAGGGAACGCGGCCTAGTAGGGGGATCGTTAACTACGAGCAGTACTTC. Amino acids: CASSLRQGTRPSRGIVNYEQYF. The chain has TRBV4-2 and TRBJ2-7; 7 bases agree with TRBD1. There are 22 residues in the CDR3. The germline V gene encodes CDR1 LGHNA and CDR2 YNFKEQ. J lost 3 bases, V lost 4 bases, and 30 bases had no gene match.

This chain connects TRBV5-8 to TRBJ2-7; TRBD1 agrees at 8 bases. J was trimmed by 3 bases and V by 0 bases; bases with no gene match: 2. Germline CDR1 reads SGHTS; CDR2 reads YDEGEE. This CDR3 region has 14 residues. The DNA of the CDR3 is TGTGCCAGCAGCTTGGGAGACAGGGGCTACGAGCAGTACTTC. This translates into CASSLGDRGYEQYF.